The text below deals with one TCR beta chain. These data come from a study of patients and donors after allogeneic stem cell transplantation. Germline V gives CDR1 KGHSH, CDR2 LQKENI. The CDR3 runs 14 residues. The V segment lost 2 bases and the J segment 3 bases; nucleotides outside the gene matches: 3. One entry per CDR3 protein results from TCRdb running MiXCR on the RT-PCR reads. Among about 90,000 distinct CDR3 sequences listed, about 48% were seen once. The source of this sequence is a human donor who was either an allogeneic HSCT recipient or a stem cell or donor lymphocyte infusion donor (not recorded which). It is not recorded whose cells these are; they may come from a transplant donor. This sequence joins TRBV18 and TRBJ1-1; 7 bases agree with TRBD1. The sequencing input was blood, either unsorted or a sorted T cell fraction (not recorded which). Here the CDR3 reads CASSPKGADTEAFF. The CDR3 coding sequence is TGTGCCAGCTCACCAAAGGGGGCGGACACTGAAGCTTTCTTT.